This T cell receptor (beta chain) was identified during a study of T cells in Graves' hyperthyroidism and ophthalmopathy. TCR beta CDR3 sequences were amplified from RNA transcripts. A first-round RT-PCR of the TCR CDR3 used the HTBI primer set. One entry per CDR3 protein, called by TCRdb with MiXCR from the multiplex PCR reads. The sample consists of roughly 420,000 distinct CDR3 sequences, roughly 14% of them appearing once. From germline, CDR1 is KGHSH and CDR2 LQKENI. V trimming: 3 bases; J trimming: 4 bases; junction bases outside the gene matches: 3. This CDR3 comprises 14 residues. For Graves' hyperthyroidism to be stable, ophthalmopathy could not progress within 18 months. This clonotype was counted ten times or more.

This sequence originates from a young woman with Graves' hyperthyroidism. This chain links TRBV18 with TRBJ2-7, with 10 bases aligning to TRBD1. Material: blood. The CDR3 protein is CASSPGDRGYEQYF. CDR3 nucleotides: TGTGCCAGCTCACCGGGGGACAGGGGATACGAGCAGTACTTC.